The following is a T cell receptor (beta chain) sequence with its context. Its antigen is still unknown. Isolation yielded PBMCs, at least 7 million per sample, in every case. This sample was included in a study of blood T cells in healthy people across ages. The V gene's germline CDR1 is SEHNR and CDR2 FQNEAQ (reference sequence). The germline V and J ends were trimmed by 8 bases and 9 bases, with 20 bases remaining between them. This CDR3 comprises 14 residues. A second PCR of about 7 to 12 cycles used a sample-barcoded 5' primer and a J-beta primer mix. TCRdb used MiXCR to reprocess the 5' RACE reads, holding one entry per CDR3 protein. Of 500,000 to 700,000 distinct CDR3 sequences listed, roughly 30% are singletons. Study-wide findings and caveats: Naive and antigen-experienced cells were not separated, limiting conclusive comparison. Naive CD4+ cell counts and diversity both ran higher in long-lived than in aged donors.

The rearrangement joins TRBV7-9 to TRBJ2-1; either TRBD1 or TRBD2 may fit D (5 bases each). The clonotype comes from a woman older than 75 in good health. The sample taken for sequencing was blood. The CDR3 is CASSSGTFDTEQFF. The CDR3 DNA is TGTGCCAGCTCCTCCGGGACGTTCGACACTGAGCAGTTCTTC.